This T cell receptor (beta chain) was identified during a study of T cell changes during pregnancy in multiple sclerosis. Per germline, CDR1 MDHEN and CDR2 SYDVKM. The CDR3 contains 15 residues. The trim removed 2 bases at V and 5 bases at J, leaving 8 bases unmatched. Profiled with immunoSEQ multiplex PCR; TCRdb holds only in-frame clones, not every one. There are 50,000 or so clones in the sample; roughly 94% occur only once, and around 0.31% lies in the top ten. The V call is TRBV28, the J call TRBJ2-7; 8 bases agree with TRBD1. The receptor was derived from a female donor with multiple sclerosis, enrolled in a pregnancy study. Sequenced material: CD4+ T cells from peripheral blood mononuclear cells, taken in the third trimester of pregnancy. DNA for the CDR3: TGTGCCAGCAGTTTAAGACAGGGGCTAACCGACGAGCAGTACTTC. Amino acids: CASSLRQGLTDEQYF.